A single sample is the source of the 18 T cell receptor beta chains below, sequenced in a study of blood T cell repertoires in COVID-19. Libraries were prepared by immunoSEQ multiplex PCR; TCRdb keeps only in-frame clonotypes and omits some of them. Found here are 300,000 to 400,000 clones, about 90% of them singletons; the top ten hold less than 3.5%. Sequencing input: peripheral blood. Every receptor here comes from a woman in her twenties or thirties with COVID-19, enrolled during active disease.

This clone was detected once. Here the CDR3 reads CASSLQGWDTQYF. The DNA of the CDR3 is TGTGCCAGCAGCTTGCAGGGTTGGGATACGCAGTATTTT. The gene calls are TRBV5-4 and TRBJ2-3, with D tentatively TRBD1 (5 bases). The CDR3 has 13 residues. Germline-derived CDR1 and CDR2 are SGHNT and YYREEE (reference sequence). V was trimmed by 1 base and J by 6 bases, leaving 9 bases between them.

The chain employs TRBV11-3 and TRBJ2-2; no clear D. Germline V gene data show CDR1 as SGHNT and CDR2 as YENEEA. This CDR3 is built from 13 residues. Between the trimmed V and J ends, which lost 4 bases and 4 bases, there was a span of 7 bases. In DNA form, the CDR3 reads TGTGCCAGCAGCTCCCTCTCCACCGGGGAGCTGTTTTTT. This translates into CASSSLSTGELFF.

The CDR3 loop reads CASSERLIGTGTYEQYF. CDR3 bases: TGTGCCAGCAGTGAAAGGCTCATAGGGACAGGGACCTACGAGCAGTACTTC. The chain couples TRBV25-1 to TRBJ2-7; TRBD1 agrees at 9 bases. There are 17 residues in the CDR3. With 2 bases clipped from V and 2 bases from J, the junction kept 10 bases outside the gene matches. The V gene's germline CDR1 is MGHDK and CDR2 SYGVNS.

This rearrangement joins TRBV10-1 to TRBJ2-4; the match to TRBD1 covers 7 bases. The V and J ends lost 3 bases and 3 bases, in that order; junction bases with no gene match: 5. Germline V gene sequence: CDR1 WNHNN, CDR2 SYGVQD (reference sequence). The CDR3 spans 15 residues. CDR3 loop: CASSDRQGFKNIQYF. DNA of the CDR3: TGCGCCAGCAGTGACCGACAGGGATTCAAAAACATTCAGTACTTC.

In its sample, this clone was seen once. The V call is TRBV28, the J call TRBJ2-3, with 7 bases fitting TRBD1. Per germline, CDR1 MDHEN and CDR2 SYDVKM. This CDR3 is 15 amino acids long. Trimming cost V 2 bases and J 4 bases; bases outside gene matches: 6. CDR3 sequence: CASSLDRVWSDTQYF. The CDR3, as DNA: TGTGCCAGCAGTTTAGACAGGGTATGGTCAGATACGCAGTATTTT. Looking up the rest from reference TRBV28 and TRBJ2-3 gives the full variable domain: DVKVTQSSRYLVKRTGEKVFLECVQDMDHENMFWYRQDPGLGLRLIYFSYDVKMKEKGDIPEGYSVSREKKERFSLILESASTNQTSMYLCASSLDRVWSDTQYFGPGTRLTVL.

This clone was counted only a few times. The CDR3 DNA reads TGCGCCAGCAGCTCAGACAGGGGATGGACTGAAGCTTTCTTT. Translated: CASSSDRGWTEAFF. V is TRBV5-1 and J is TRBJ1-1; 8 bases map to TRBD1. Germline-derived CDR1 and CDR2 are SGHRS and YFSETQ. Unmatched junction bases numbered 6, after V lost 3 bases and J lost 5 bases. The CDR3 is made up of 14 amino acids.

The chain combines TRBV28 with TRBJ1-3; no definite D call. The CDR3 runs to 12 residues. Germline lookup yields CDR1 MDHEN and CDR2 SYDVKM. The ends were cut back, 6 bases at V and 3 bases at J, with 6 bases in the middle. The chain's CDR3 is CASSPFGNTIYF. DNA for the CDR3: TGTGCCAGCAGCCCTTTTGGAAACACCATATATTTT.

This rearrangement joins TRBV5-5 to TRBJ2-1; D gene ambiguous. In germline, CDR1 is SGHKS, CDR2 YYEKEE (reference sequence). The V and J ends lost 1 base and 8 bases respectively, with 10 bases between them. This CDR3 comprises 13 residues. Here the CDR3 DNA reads TGTGCCAGCAGCTTGATGGGCCAGGATGAGCAGTTCTTC. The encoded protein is CASSLMGQDEQFF. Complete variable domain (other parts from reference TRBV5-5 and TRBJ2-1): DAGVTQSPTHLIKTRGQQVTLRCSPISGHKSVSWYQQVLGQGPQFIFQYYEKEERGRGNFPDRFSARQFPNYSSELNVNALLLGDSALYLCASSLMGQDEQFFGPGTRLTVL.

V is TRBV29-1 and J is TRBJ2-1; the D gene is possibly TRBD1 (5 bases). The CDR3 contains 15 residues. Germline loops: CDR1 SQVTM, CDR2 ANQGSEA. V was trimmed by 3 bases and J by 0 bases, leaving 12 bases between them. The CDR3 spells CSVDPDSSSYNEQFF. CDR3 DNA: TGCAGCGTTGACCCCGACAGTAGCTCCTACAATGAGCAGTTCTTC.

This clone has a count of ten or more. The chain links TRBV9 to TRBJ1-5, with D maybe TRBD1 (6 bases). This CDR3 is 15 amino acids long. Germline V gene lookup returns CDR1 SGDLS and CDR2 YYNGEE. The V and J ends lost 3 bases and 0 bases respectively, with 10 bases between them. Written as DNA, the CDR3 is TGTGCCAGCAGCGATGGACAGCTTAGCAATCAGCCCCAGCATTTT. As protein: CASSDGQLSNQPQHF. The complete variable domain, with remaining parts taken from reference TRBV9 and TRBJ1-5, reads DSGVTQTPKHLITATGQRVTLRCSPRSGDLSVYWYQQSLDQGLQFLIQYYNGEERAKGNILERFSAQQFPDLHSELNLSSLELGDSALYFCASSDGQLSNQPQHFGDGTRLSIL.

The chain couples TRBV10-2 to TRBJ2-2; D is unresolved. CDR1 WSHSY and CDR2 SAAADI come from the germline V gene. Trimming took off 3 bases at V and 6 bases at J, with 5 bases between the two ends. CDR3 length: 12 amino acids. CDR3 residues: CASSELSGELFF. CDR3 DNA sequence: TGCGCCAGCAGTGAATTATCCGGGGAGCTGTTTTTT.

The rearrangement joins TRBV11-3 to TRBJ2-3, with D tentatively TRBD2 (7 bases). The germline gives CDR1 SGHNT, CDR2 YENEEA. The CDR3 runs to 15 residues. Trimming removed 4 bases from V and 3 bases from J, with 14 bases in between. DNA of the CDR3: TGTGCCAGCAGCTCACAAGGGGGGGGGACAGATACGCAGTATTTT. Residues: CASSSQGGGTDTQYF.

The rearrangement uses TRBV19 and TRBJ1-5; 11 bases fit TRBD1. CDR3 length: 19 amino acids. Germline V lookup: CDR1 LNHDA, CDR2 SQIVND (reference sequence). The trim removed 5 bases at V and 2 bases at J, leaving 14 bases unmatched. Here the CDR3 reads CASSSPREDRGRRNQPQHF. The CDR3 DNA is TGTGCCAGTAGTTCACCTAGGGAGGACAGGGGGCGGCGCAATCAGCCCCAGCATTTT. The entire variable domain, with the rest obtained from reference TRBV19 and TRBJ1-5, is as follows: DGGITQSPKYLFRKEGQNVTLSCEQNLNHDAMYWYRQDPGQGLRLIYYSQIVNDFQKGDIAEGYSVSREKKESFPLTVTSAQKNPTAFYLCASSSPREDRGRRNQPQHFGDGTRLSIL.

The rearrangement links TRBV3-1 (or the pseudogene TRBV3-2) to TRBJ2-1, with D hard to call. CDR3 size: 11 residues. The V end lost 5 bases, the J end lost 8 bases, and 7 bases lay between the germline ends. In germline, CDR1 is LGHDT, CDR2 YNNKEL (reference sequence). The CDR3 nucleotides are TGTGCCAGCAGCTCTATCGATGAGCAGTTCTTC. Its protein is CASSSIDEQFF.

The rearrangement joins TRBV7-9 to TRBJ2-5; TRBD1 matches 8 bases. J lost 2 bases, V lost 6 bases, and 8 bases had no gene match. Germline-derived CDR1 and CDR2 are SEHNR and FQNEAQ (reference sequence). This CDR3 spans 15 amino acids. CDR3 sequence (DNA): TGTGCCAGCAGTCCCTCAGGGGGCGAACAAGAGACCCAGTACTTC. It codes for CASSPSGGEQETQYF.

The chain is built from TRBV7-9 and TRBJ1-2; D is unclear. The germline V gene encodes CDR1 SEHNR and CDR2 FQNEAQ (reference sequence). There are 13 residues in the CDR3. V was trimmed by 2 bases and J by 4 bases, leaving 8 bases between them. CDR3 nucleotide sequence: TGTGCCAGCAGCTTAACGGAGAGCTATGGCTACACCTTC. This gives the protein CASSLTESYGYTF. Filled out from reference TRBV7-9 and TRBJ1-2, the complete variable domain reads DTGVSQNPRHKITKRGQNVTFRCDPISEHNRLYWYRQTLGQGPEFLTYFQNEAQLEKSRLLSDRFSAERPKGSFSTLEIQRTEQGDSAMYLCASSLTESYGYTFGSGTRLTVV.

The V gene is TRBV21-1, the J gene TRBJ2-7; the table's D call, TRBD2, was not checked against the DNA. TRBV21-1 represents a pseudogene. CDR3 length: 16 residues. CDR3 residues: CASLFPAGANGGEQYV. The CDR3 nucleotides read TGTGCCAGCCTTTTCCCAGCGGGAGCGAACGGAGGCGAGCAGTACGTC.

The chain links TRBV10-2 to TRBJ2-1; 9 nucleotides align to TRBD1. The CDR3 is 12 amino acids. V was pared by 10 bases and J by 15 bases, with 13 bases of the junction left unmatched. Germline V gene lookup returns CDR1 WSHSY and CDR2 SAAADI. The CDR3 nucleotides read TGCGCCACCGGAGCAGTTACAGGGGGCCGGTTCTTC. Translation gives CATGAVTGGRFF.